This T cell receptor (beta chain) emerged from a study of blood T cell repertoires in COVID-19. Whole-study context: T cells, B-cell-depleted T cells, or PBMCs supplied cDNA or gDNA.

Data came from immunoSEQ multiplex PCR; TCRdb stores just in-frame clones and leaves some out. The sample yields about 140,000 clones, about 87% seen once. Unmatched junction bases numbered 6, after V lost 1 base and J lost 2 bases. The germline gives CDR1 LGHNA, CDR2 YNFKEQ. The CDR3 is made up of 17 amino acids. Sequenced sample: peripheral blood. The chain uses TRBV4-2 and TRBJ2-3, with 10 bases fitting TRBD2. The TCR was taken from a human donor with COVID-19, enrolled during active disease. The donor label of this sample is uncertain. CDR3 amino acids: CASSQGASGGLTDTQYF. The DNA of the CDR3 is TGTGCCAGCAGCCAAGGCGCTAGCGGGGGACTCACAGATACGCAGTATTTT.